What follows are 21 T cell receptor beta chains derived from one specimen sequenced in a study of long-term antiretroviral therapy in people with HIV. At the survey level, the v3.0 immunoSEQ assay was run. Sequencing was performed with immunoSEQ multiplex PCR; in TCRdb, only in-frame clones are kept and a portion is missing. The table shows 16,000 or so clones, with around 84% occurring only once. The sample consisted of unsorted PBMCs, taken 0.5 years after starting antiretroviral therapy. The receptors stem from a middle-aged woman with HIV.

The chain is built from TRBV19 and TRBJ1-1; TRBD1 is a possible D gene (6 bases). The length of the CDR3 is 16 residues. Germline V gene lookup returns CDR1 LNHDA and CDR2 SQIVND (reference sequence). V was pared by 5 bases and J by 4 bases, with 20 bases between. The CDR3 loop reads CASSQSPTGFGTEAFF. CDR3 coding DNA: TGTGCCAGTAGTCAGAGTCCTACAGGGTTCGGCACTGAAGCTTTCTTT.

The CDR3 coding sequence is TGCGCCAGCAGCCAAGGGGTCAGGGGGCAAGGAAAACTGTTTTTT. This sequence encodes CASSQGVRGQGKLFF. The chain employs TRBV4-1 and TRBJ1-4, with 8 positions matching TRBD1. Per the germline V gene, CDR1 is MGHRA and CDR2 is YSYEKL. V trimming: 1 base; J trimming: 10 bases; junction bases outside the gene matches: 8. The CDR3 totals 15 residues.

By share, this clone counts as medium-sized. The chain has TRBV7-9 and TRBJ2-7; 11 positions agree with TRBD2. This CDR3 spans 16 amino acids. Trimming removed 1 base from V and 2 bases from J; junction bases left unmatched: 4. The germline V gene encodes CDR1 SEHNR and CDR2 FQNEAQ (reference sequence). This CDR3 is CASSLDRTSGPYEQYF. The CDR3 DNA follows: TGTGCCAGCAGCTTAGACCGGACTAGCGGGCCCTACGAGCAGTACTTC.

V usage is TRBV6-1 and J usage is TRBJ2-6; 8 nucleotides match TRBD2. This CDR3 spans 21 amino acids. The J segment lost 0 bases and the V segment lost 2 bases, leaving 15 bases of the junction unmatched. The germline V gene has CDR1 MNHNS and CDR2 SASEGT. CDR3 protein: CASSERRSIIAGRSGANVLTF. In DNA form, the CDR3 reads TGTGCCAGCAGTGAAAGGAGGTCGATAATAGCGGGGCGCTCTGGGGCCAACGTCCTGACTTTC.

V usage is TRBV28 and J usage is TRBJ2-7; D tentatively fits TRBD1 or TRBD2 (5 bases each). Trimming removed 6 bases at V and 3 bases at J, with 21 bases between. Germline CDR1 MDHEN, CDR2 SYDVKM. The CDR3 has 16 amino acids. The CDR3 sequence is CASSWGPLKPYYEQYF. The CDR3 DNA follows: TGTGCCAGCAGCTGGGGACCCCTTAAGCCGTACTACGAGCAGTACTTC.

The chain couples TRBV11-2 to TRBJ2-7, with D unresolved. Trimming left V 4 bases short and J 3 bases short, with 4 bases between. Germline CDR1 and CDR2: SGHAT and FQNNGV. This CDR3 is built from 11 residues. The CDR3 protein is CASSSHYEQYF. The CDR3 DNA reads TGTGCCAGCAGCTCCCACTACGAGCAGTACTTC.

The chain uses TRBV7-2 and TRBJ2-3; no definite D call. The CDR3 is 12 amino acids. Germline loops: CDR1 SGHTA, CDR2 FQGNSA. Trimming left V 5 bases short and J 4 bases short, with 7 bases between. CDR3 amino acids: CASSATADTQYF. The CDR3 nucleotides read TGTGCCAGCAGCGCGACGGCAGATACGCAGTATTTT.

Here the CDR3 DNA reads TGTGCCAGTAGTCAGGACGGGATTTATGGCTACACCTTC. Protein product: CASSQDGIYGYTF. The chain links TRBV19 to TRBJ1-2; D unresolved. The CDR3 runs to 13 residues. Trimming removed 5 bases from V and 5 bases from J, with 12 bases in between. CDR1 is LNHDA, CDR2 SQIVND, per germline (reference sequence).

The chain joins TRBV29-1 to TRBJ1-6; D might be TRBD1 (5 bases). This CDR3 has 15 residues. Looked up from germline, CDR1 is SQVTM and CDR2 is ANQGSEA. Trimming took 4 bases from V and 1 from J, leaving 11 bases between them. In nucleotides, the CDR3 is TGCAGCGTTGTTGTAGGGGAGTCCTATAATTCACCCCTCCACTTT. Translated: CSVVVGESYNSPLHF.

The chain links TRBV6-1 to TRBJ2-5; the match to TRBD2 covers 7 bases. CDR1 is MNHNS and CDR2 is SASEGT in the germline V gene. J was trimmed by 2 bases and V by 6 bases; bases with no gene match: 9. The CDR3 is made up of 15 amino acids. The CDR3 DNA reads as TGTGCCAGCAGGCAGGGCTGGGGGGGGCAAGAGACCCAGTACTTC. This sequence encodes CASRQGWGGQETQYF.

The chain is built from TRBV19 and TRBJ2-3, with 8 positions matching TRBD1. The length of the CDR3 is 13 residues. In germline, CDR1 is LNHDA, CDR2 SQIVND (reference sequence). Trimming took 5 bases from V and 3 from J; bases not matched to a gene: 1. CDR3 sequence (DNA): TGTGCCAGTAGTGACAGGGGAACAGATACGCAGTATTTT. This translates into CASSDRGTDTQYF.

The V gene is TRBV4-1, the J gene TRBJ2-1, with D hard to call. From germline, CDR1 is MGHRA and CDR2 YSYEKL. This CDR3 contains 13 residues. V dropped 5 bases and J dropped 9 bases, with 14 bases sitting between them. The CDR3 reads CASSFVGSGEQFF. CDR3 coding DNA: TGCGCCAGCAGCTTCGTGGGTTCGGGTGAGCAGTTCTTC.

The chain links TRBV29-1 to TRBJ2-7; tentatively, D is TRBD1 (6 bases). Trimming removed 0 bases from V and 0 bases from J, with 12 bases in between. Per the germline V gene, CDR1 is SQVTM and CDR2 is ANQGSEA. This CDR3 spans 15 amino acids. Written as DNA, the CDR3 is TGCAGCGTTGAAGATCCCGGGACACGCTCCTACGAGCAGTACTTC. Protein sequence: CSVEDPGTRSYEQYF.

This chain links TRBV9 with TRBJ2-5; D gene uncertain. V dropped 0 bases and J dropped 2 bases, with 11 bases sitting between them. The CDR3 spans 15 residues. CDR1 SGDLS and CDR2 YYNGEE come from the germline V gene. Written as DNA, the CDR3 is TGTGCCAGCAGCGTAGATGACGGAAGACAAGAGACCCAGTACTTC. Translating it yields CASSVDDGRQETQYF.

This chain's CDR3 is CASSFPGRGQFF. CDR3 coding DNA: TGTGCCAGCAGTTTCCCGGGGAGGGGTCAGTTCTTC. This chain links TRBV28 with TRBJ2-1, with 7 positions matching TRBD2. The J segment lost 13 bases and the V segment lost 3 bases, leaving 6 bases of the junction unmatched. This CDR3 has 12 residues. Per the germline V gene, CDR1 is MDHEN and CDR2 is SYDVKM.

About this clone: Compared with germline, one end of the junction differs, possibly owing to a read error. CDR3 DNA: TGTGCCAGCAGCTTGTATGAGGGGACGGCGATCTTC. This codes for CASSLYEGTAIF. The chain recombines TRBV5-5 with TRBJ2-1; D could derive from TRBD1 or TRBD2 (5 bases each). Germline V gene sequence: CDR1 SGHKS, CDR2 YYEKEE (reference sequence). This CDR3 spans 12 amino acids.

This chain links TRBV6-1 with TRBJ2-7, with 9 bases aligning to TRBD1. The CDR3 has 15 amino acids. Germline V gene sequence: CDR1 MNHNS, CDR2 SASEGT. The V gene end was trimmed by 6 bases and the J gene end by 3 bases; junction bases not matched to a gene: 9. The CDR3 sequence: CASSSRDRVVYEQYF. In DNA form, the CDR3 reads TGTGCCAGCAGCTCCCGGGACAGGGTTGTCTACGAGCAGTACTTC.

The chain carries TRBV28 and TRBJ2-4; tentative D call: TRBD2 (7 bases). The CDR3 length is 13 residues. Germline V CDR1 and CDR2: MDHEN, SYDVKM. Between the trimmed V and J ends, which lost 2 bases and 8 bases, there was a span of 10 bases. Here the CDR3 DNA reads TGTGCCAGCAGTTTACTAGGGGGGGACATTCAGTACTTC. The encoded protein is CASSLLGGDIQYF.

This chain joins TRBV29-1 and TRBJ2-2; D gene uncertain. CDR1 is SQVTM and CDR2 is ANQGSEA in the germline V gene. V was pared by 2 bases and J by 6 bases, with 7 bases between. The CDR3 sequence is 12 residues long. The CDR3 coding sequence is TGCAGCGTTGAACGGTGGGCCGGGGAGCTGTTTTTT. Translating gives CSVERWAGELFF.

The chain recombines TRBV4-1 with TRBJ1-3, with 10 positions matching TRBD1. The V gene end was trimmed by 4 bases and the J gene end by 8 bases; junction bases not matched to a gene: 11. Looked up from germline, CDR1 is MGHRA and CDR2 is YSYEKL. CDR3 length equals 16 residues. CDR3 DNA sequence: TGCGCCAGCAGCCCAATACCGGGACAGGGGACCCACACCATATATTTT. Its translation: CASSPIPGQGTHTIYF.

The chain couples TRBV4-1 to TRBJ2-1; 7 nucleotides match TRBD2. The V gene's germline CDR1 is MGHRA and CDR2 YSYEKL. J gave up 8 bases and V 0 bases, and 7 bases lay outside the gene matches. This CDR3 spans 15 amino acids. As DNA, the CDR3 is TGCGCCAGCAGCCAAGATTCGACTAGCTGGGATGAGCAGTTCTTC. Translation gives CASSQDSTSWDEQFF.